This T cell receptor (beta chain) was sequenced for a study of blood T cell repertoires in COVID-19. Germline V CDR1 and CDR2: KGHDR, SFDVKD. Germline trimming cut 3 bases from V and 1 base from J; bases unmatched to any gene: 5. The CDR3 extends over 16 amino acids. Source study methods: Estimation of nucleated cell counts was performed using reference gene primer amplification. Some clones are missing from TCRdb's copy, which holds only in-frame ones; the method was immunoSEQ multiplex PCR. The V and J calls and clone size were taken over from that table, and D and trimming were inferred from the DNA. The sample holds around 200,000 clones, around nine tenths seen once.

The chain has TRBV24-1 and TRBJ2-3; 8 nucleotides line up with TRBD1. This receptor was identified in a man aged 55-75 years who had recovered from COVID-19. Sequencing input: peripheral blood. The CDR3: CATSDPDRVGTDTQYF. The CDR3 bases are TGTGCCACCAGTGATCCGGACAGGGTGGGCACAGATACGCAGTATTTT.